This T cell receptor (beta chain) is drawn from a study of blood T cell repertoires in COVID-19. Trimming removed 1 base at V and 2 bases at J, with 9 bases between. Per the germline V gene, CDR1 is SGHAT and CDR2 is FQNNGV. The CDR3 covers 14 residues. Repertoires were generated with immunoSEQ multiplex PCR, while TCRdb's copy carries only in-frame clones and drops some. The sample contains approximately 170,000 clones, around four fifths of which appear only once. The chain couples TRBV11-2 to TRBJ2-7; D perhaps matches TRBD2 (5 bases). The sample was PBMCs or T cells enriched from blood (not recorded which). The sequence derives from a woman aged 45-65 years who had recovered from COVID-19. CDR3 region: CASSLGVGAYEQYV. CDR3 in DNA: TGTGCCAGCAGCTTAGGTGTCGGGGCCTACGAGCAGTACGTC.